Listed below are T cell receptor beta chains from one sample, sequenced in a study of CDR3 diversity in severe acne. TCRdb ran MiXCR on the PCR reads and lists one entry per CDR3 protein. The sample has 97,000 or so distinct CDR3 sequences; more than 45% are singletons. Material for sequencing was blood. The source of these receptors is a male donor with acne. CDR3s leave out the opening cysteine and the closing phenylalanine or tryptophan. D genes are given only for firm matches. Clone size is not always given. Where it is, it says once, few, many or a class for expanded clones.

cdr3_aa clone_size d_call v_call
ATRLAGGPGSEQF NA TRBD2 TRBV10-3
SARDPSGRAGQETQY once TRBD2 TRBV20-1
ASSTSGTGELF NA NA TRBV9
ASSKGDASYNEQF NA NA TRBV12-3/TRBV12-4
ASSRGAPTASQETQY few NA TRBV5-5
ASSLGGFWNTEAF NA NA TRBV7-9
ASSTGQGASSTADTQY NA TRBD1 TRBV7-6
ATSQTEAGANVLT few NA TRBV24-1
ASSLSRGLLRQPQH NA TRBD1 TRBV12-3/TRBV12-4
ASSPGLAGDNEQF many TRBD2 TRBV18
ASSARGQGYEQY NA NA TRBV13
ASSADGLLGNEQF medium-sized NA TRBV5-1
ATSDFRTIQETQY many NA TRBV24-1
ASSLAGSGEQF NA NA TRBV27
ASSLGWGRDRGLIRVDEQF NA TRBD1 TRBV7-2
SARAISGNYEQY NA NA TRBV20-1
ASSQGPSTEHDYGYT NA NA TRBV3-1
ASSLAGGEQY NA TRBD2 TRBV7-9
SARRQGSRNEQF many TRBD1 TRBV20-1
SAPGDTVLSDTQY NA NA TRBV20-1
ASMGLAGVENEQY many TRBD2 TRBV5-1
ASSIGSGPRTNEKLF NA NA TRBV19
ASSDSGGELF many NA TRBV25-1
SAKTSGGYEQY many TRBD2 TRBV20-1
ASGFGGFGETQY NA NA TRBV12-5
ASSLASGNTGELF few TRBD2 TRBV7-3
SVPGRNTEAF NA NA TRBV29-1